The 8 T cell receptor beta chains presented below share a single source sample, sequenced in a study of PD-1 blockade in classical Hodgkin lymphoma. Sequencing used immunoSEQ multiplex PCR; TCRdb keeps in-frame clones, though not all of them. Of about 33,000 clones listed, around 74% were seen once; the top ten hold approximately 4%. Specified time point: cycle 4 day 1 (C4D1), after more than 5 weeks of nivolumab. After autologous stem cell transplantation all patients relapsed, and prior brentuximab vedotin exposure differed between cohorts. The sample here was peripheral blood mononuclear cells (PBMCs), taken before the fourth cycle of nivolumab. All receptors derive from a human donor with classical Hodgkin lymphoma.

This rearrangement joins TRBV5-1 to TRBJ2-5; 10 bases line up with TRBD2. This CDR3 region has 15 residues. CDR1 is SGHRS and CDR2 is YFSETQ in the germline V gene. Unmatched junction bases numbered 10, after V lost 7 bases and J lost 4 bases. This CDR3 is CASLFGTSERETQYF. The CDR3 nucleotides read TGCGCCAGCTTGTTCGGGACTAGCGAACGAGAGACCCAGTACTTC.

This clone was observed once. V usage is TRBV18 and J usage is TRBJ1-2; no definite D call. CDR3 length equals 15 residues. The germline gives CDR1 KGHSH, CDR2 LQKENI. V lost 2 bases, J lost 2 bases, and 12 bases lay in between. The CDR3 region is CASSPGVGLNYGYTF. The CDR3 DNA reads TGTGCCAGCTCACCAGGGGTAGGGCTCAACTATGGCTACACCTTC.

The CDR3 region has the DNA TGTGCCAGCAGCTTGTACCAGGGGACAGATACGCAGTATTTT. Amino acid sequence: CASSLYQGTDTQYF. V usage is TRBV7-8 and J usage is TRBJ2-3; TRBD1 is a possible D gene (6 bases). This CDR3 is 14 amino acids long. The germline V gene encodes CDR1 SGHVS and CDR2 FQNEAQ. Trimming pared 3 bases from V and 3 bases from J, leaving 10 bases between. The variable domain in full, with the rest retrieved from reference TRBV7-8 and TRBJ2-3, is GAGVSQSPRYKVAKRGQDVALRCDPISGHVSLFWYQQALGQGPEFLTYFQNEAQLDKSGLPSDRFFAERPEGSVSTLKIQRTQQEDSAVYLCASSLYQGTDTQYFGPGTRLTVL.

This clone is medium-sized (0.01 to 0.1%) by share. This chain joins TRBV5-6 and TRBJ1-2, with TRBD1 identical over 7 bases. The CDR3 consists of 15 residues. The ends lost 0 bases at V and 4 bases at J; junction bases unmatched: 6. Germline assignment: CDR1 SGHDT and CDR2 YYEEEE. Here the CDR3 reads CASSLGQGGRYGYTF. In nucleotides, the CDR3 is TGTGCCAGCAGCTTGGGACAGGGAGGTCGCTATGGCTACACCTTC.

The V call is TRBV5-1, the J call TRBJ1-1; D uncertain. V was pared by 0 bases and J by 2 bases, with 20 bases between. The length of the CDR3 is 18 residues. In germline, CDR1 is SGHRS, CDR2 YFSETQ. CDR3 region: CASSLASGSTSINTEAFF. The CDR3 coding sequence is TGCGCCAGCAGCTTGGCCTCTGGCAGCACCTCTATAAACACTGAAGCTTTCTTT.

The chain links TRBV29-1 to TRBJ1-4, with a weak D call TRBD1 (5 bases). The CDR3 spans 12 residues. V was pared by 3 bases and J by 10 bases, with 12 bases between. Germline CDR1 reads SQVTM; CDR2 reads ANQGSEA. The CDR3 sequence: CSVEKGMGKLFF. The CDR3 DNA is TGCAGCGTTGAGAAGGGGATGGGAAAACTGTTTTTT.

This rearrangement joins TRBV4-3 to TRBJ2-5; D unclear. Trimming stripped 5 bases from V and 1 base from J, with 2 bases between. Germline CDR1 LGHNA, CDR2 YSLEER. The CDR3 length is 11 residues. The CDR3 DNA is TGCGCCAGCAGCGCCCAAGAGACCCAGTACTTC. This gives the protein CASSAQETQYF.

The chain combines TRBV27 with TRBJ1-4; TRBD1 agrees at 7 bases. CDR1 and CDR2 from the germline V gene are MNHEY and SMNVEV (reference sequence). The CDR3 sequence is 12 residues long. Trimming cost V 4 bases and J 10 bases; bases outside gene matches: 3. The DNA for the CDR3 is TGTGCCAGCAGTTCGTCAGGGGGAAAACTGTTTTTT. Translated, it gives CASSSSGGKLFF.